These 8 T cell receptor beta chains originate from one sample sequenced in a study of T cells in Graves' hyperthyroidism and ophthalmopathy. RNA transcripts yielded amplified TCR beta CDR3 regions. In the first-round RT-PCR of the TCR CDR3, the HTBI primer set was used. TCRdb itself ran the multiplex PCR reads through MiXCR, one entry per CDR3 protein. The sample has approximately 400,000 distinct CDR3 sequences; roughly an eighth are singletons. The sequenced sample was blood. The receptors stem from a man over 45 with Graves' ophthalmopathy.

At least ten counts were recorded for this clonotype. The J gene is TRBJ1-3, the V gene TRBV28; 10 bases are a match to TRBD1. The CDR3 has 17 amino acids. J was trimmed by 3 bases and V by 5 bases; bases with no gene match: 10. Germline CDR1 reads MDHEN; CDR2 reads SYDVKM. In DNA form, the CDR3 reads TGTGCCAGCAGTCCGTCGACAGGGGGCACGTATGGAAACACCATATATTTT. Amino acid sequence: CASSPSTGGTYGNTIYF.

This clonotype was seen at least ten times. The CDR3 spells CASSKGTVSTGELFF. For the CDR3, the DNA is TGTGCCAGCAGCAAAGGGACAGTCAGTACCGGGGAGCTGTTTTTT. The J gene is TRBJ2-2, the V gene TRBV5-5, with 7 nucleotides matching TRBD1. CDR3 length equals 15 residues. From germline, CDR1 is SGHKS and CDR2 YYEKEE (reference sequence). Trimming removed 4 bases from V and 5 bases from J; junction bases left unmatched: 8.

A few counts support this clonotype. The J gene is TRBJ2-2, the V gene TRBV5-1; tentatively, D is TRBD2 (5 bases). The CDR3 is made up of 16 amino acids. V was shortened by 0 bases and J by 1 base, with 10 bases between the two germline ends. Germline CDR1 is SGHRS and CDR2 is YFSETQ. The CDR3, as DNA: TGCGCCAGCAGCTTGGCTCGGGAAATGAACACCGGGGAGCTGTTTTTT. Translating it yields CASSLAREMNTGELFF.

This clonotype was observed at least ten times. The chain couples TRBV18 to TRBJ2-5, with TRBD1 matching over 7 bases. The CDR3 sequence is 15 residues long. J lost 4 bases, V lost 1 base, and 6 bases had no gene match. CDR1 KGHSH and CDR2 LQKENI come from the germline V gene. CDR3: CASSPQGAHGETQYF. The DNA of the CDR3 is TGTGCCAGCTCACCACAGGGGGCGCACGGAGAGACCCAGTACTTC.

V gene TRBV5-8 combines with J gene TRBJ1-5; D gene uncertain. Germline CDR1 and CDR2: SGHTS and YDEGEE. This CDR3 contains 13 residues. With 1 base removed from V and 6 bases from J, the gap between germline ends came to 8 bases. The CDR3 nucleotides read TGTGCCAGCAGCTTGTACGGTACTCAGCCCCAGCATTTT. Residues: CASSLYGTQPQHF.

For the CDR3, the DNA is TGTGCCAGCAGGAAGGAGGGGGGGGCCTGGGAGACCCAGTACTTC. This codes for CASRKEGGAWETQYF. This chain uses TRBV6-1 with TRBJ2-5; maybe TRBD2 (7 bases). Germline values: CDR1 MNHNS, CDR2 SASEGT. V was pared by 6 bases and J by 5 bases, with 19 bases between. The CDR3 totals 15 residues.

The sample holds a few counts of this clonotype. The gene calls are TRBV6-1 and TRBJ2-7; 8 bases map to TRBD1. The germline V gene encodes CDR1 MNHNS and CDR2 SASEGT. The CDR3 covers 14 residues. With V trimmed by 6 bases and J by 3 bases, 7 bases remained unmatched. In DNA, the CDR3 is TGTGCCAGCAGCCCCCGACAGGGGAACTACGAGCAGTACTTC. Translation: CASSPRQGNYEQYF.

In this sample, this clonotype turned up many times. The chain couples TRBV5-1 to TRBJ2-1; 7 positions match TRBD2. V lost 0 bases, J lost 1 base, and 4 bases stayed unmatched. Per the germline V gene, CDR1 is SGHRS and CDR2 is YFSETQ. The CDR3 runs 16 residues. CDR3 amino acids: CASSLVGGRSYNEQFF. The CDR3 DNA is TGCGCCAGCAGCTTGGTGGGCGGGAGATCCTACAATGAGCAGTTCTTC.